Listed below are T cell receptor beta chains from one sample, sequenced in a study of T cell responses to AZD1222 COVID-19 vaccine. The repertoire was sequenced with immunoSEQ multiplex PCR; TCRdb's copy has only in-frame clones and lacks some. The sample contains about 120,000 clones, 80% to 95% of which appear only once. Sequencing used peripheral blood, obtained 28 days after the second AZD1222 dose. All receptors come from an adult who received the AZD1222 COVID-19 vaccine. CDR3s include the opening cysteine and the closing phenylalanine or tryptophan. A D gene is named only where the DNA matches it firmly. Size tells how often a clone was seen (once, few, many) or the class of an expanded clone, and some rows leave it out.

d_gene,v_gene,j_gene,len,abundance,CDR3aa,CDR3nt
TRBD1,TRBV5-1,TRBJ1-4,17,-,CASSLEAGGATNEKLFF,TGCGCCAGCAGCTTGGAGGCAGGGGGCGCAACTAATGAAAAACTGTTTTTT
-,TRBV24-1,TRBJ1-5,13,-,CATSAPFGGPQHF,TGTGCCACCAGTGCCCCCTTCGGGGGGCCCCAGCATTTT
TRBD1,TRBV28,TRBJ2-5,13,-,CASSTGAKQTQYF,TGTGCCAGCTCGACAGGGGCAAAGCAAACCCAGTACTTC
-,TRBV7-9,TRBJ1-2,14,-,CASSADSRLRGYTF,TGTGCCAGCAGTGCAGACAGCCGGCTTAGAGGCTACACCTTC
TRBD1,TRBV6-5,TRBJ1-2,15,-,CASSSPPTGKNGYTF,TGTGCCAGCAGTTCACCCCCGACAGGGAAGAACGGCTACACCTTC
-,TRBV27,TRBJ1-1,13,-,CASSFGMNTEAFF,TGTGCCAGCAGTTTTGGGATGAACACTGAAGCTTTCTTT
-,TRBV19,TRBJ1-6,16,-,CASRTLRGTANSPLHF,TGTGCCAGTAGAACCCTCAGGGGTACCGCTAATTCACCCCTCCACTTT
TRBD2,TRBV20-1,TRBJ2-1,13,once,CSASGAGVAEQFF,TGCAGTGCTAGTGGGGCGGGAGTGGCTGAGCAGTTCTTC
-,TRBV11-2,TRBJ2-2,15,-,CASSLVRGRFGELFF,TGTGCCAGCAGCTTAGTCCGGGGGCGTTTCGGGGAGCTGTTTTTT
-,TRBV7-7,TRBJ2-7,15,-,CASSLGAGPSYEQYF,TGTGCTAGCAGCTTAGGGGCAGGGCCATCCTACGAGCAGTACTTC
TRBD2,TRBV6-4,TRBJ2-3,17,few,CASSEQSGSGATDTQYF,TGTGCCAGCAGTGAACAAAGCGGGAGTGGTGCCACAGATACGCAGTATTTT
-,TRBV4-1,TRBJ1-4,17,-,CASSQGSRGADDEKLFF,TGCGCCAGCAGCCAAGGGAGTCGGGGGGCCGACGATGAAAAACTGTTTTTT
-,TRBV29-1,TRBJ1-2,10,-,CSVLVGGYTF,TGCAGCGTTCTCGTCGGGGGCTACACCTTC
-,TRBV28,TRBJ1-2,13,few,CASSLLTDYGYTF,TGTGCCAGCAGTTTATTGACAGACTATGGCTACACCTTC
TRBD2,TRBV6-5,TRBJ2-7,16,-,CASSYSIPAGGHEQYF,TGTGCCAGCAGTTACTCGATCCCGGCGGGAGGGCACGAGCAGTACTTC
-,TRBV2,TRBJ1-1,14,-,CASSPRVGNTEAFF,TGTGCCAGCAGCCCCCGGGTAGGCAACACTGAAGCTTTCTTT
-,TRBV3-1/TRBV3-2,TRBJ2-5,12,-,CASSQWQETQYF,TGTGCCAGCAGCCAGTGGCAGGAGACCCAGTACTTC
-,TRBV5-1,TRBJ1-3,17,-,CASSLAPRTASGNTIYF,TGCGCCAGCAGCTTGGCCCCCCGGACAGCCTCTGGAAACACCATATATTTT
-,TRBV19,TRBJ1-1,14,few,CASSPRNPEDEAFF,TGTGCCAGTAGTCCTCGTAACCCTGAGGATGAAGCTTTCTTT
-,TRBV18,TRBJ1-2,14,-,CASSPRADPGGYTF,TGTGCCAGCTCACCAAGGGCGGATCCCGGGGGCTACACCTTC
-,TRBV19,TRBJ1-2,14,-,CASSGTEPNYGYTF,TGTGCCAGTAGTGGTACGGAACCTAACTATGGCTACACCTTC
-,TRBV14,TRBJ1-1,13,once,CASSKQQNTEAFF,TGTGCCAGCAGCAAACAGCAGAACACTGAAGCTTTCTTT
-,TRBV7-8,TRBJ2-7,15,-,CASSPDRGFTYEQYF,TGTGCCAGCAGCCCGGACAGAGGGTTTACCTACGAGCAGTACTTC
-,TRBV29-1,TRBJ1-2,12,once,CSVHAGTFGYTF,TGCAGCGTTCATGCCGGGACGTTCGGCTACACCTTC
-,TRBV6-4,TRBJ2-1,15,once,CASSVLGGPYNEQFF,TGTGCCAGCAGTGTATTGGGGGGTCCTTACAATGAGCAGTTCTTC
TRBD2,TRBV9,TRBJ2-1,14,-,CASSSLAGYNEQFF,TGTGCCAGCAGCTCGCTAGCGGGATACAATGAGCAGTTCTTC
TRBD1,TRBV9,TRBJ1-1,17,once,CASSVVQGQGANTEAFF,TGTGCCAGCAGCGTAGTTCAGGGACAGGGAGCGAACACTGAAGCTTTCTTT
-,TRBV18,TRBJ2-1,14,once,CASSPPLATYEQFF,TGTGCCAGCTCACCCCCTCTAGCTACATATGAGCAGTTCTTC